The 23 T cell receptor beta chains below come from one sample, sequenced in a study of cytomegalovirus exposure and HLA in healthy donors. The primer mix had 60 Vbeta and 13 Jbeta primers. Measured with immunoSEQ multiplex PCR; TCRdb has only the in-frame clones, and not every one. The sample yields under 300,000 clones, around 81% seen once. The sample consisted of PBMCs. These receptors all stem from a woman aged 55-69 years in good health and CMV-seropositive.

The V and J genes are TRBV6-1 and TRBJ1-1; the D gene is possibly TRBD1 (5 bases). Trimming pared 5 bases from V and 5 bases from J, leaving 15 bases between. The germline CDR1 and CDR2 sequences are MNHNS and SASEGT. The CDR3 sequence is 14 residues long. The DNA for the CDR3 is TGTGCCAGCAGTTATCAGGGTCGTGGGACTGAAGCTTTCTTT. This gives the protein CASSYQGRGTEAFF.

This CDR3 reads CASSSTDIQYGYTF. The CDR3 nucleotides are TGTGCCAGCAGCTCCACGGACATACAGTATGGCTACACCTTC. V and J are TRBV7-9 and TRBJ1-2, with a tentative D call TRBD1 (5 bases). Trimming removed 4 bases from V and 5 bases from J, with 14 bases in between. The CDR3 has 14 residues. CDR1 and CDR2 (germline): SEHNR, FQNEAQ (reference sequence).

The rearrangement links TRBV19 to TRBJ2-3, with D perhaps TRBD2 (6 bases). Looked up from germline, CDR1 is LNHDA and CDR2 is SQIVND (reference sequence). This CDR3 is built from 15 residues. The V end was cut by 5 bases, the J end by 4 bases, with 16 bases between. DNA of the CDR3: TGTGCCAGTAGTCTGCGGGGTACAGGCGCAGATACGCAGTATTTT. Protein: CASSLRGTGADTQYF.

For the CDR3, the DNA is TGTGCCAGCAGTGACACCCCCGGGACAGGGGGCGCACGCACTGAAGCTTTCTTT. The encoded protein is CASSDTPGTGGARTEAFF. The rearrangement joins TRBV25-1 to TRBJ1-1; 12 positions match TRBD1. Germline loops: CDR1 MGHDK, CDR2 SYGVNS. V was clipped by 3 bases and J by 4 bases; unmatched bases: 12. The CDR3 sequence is 18 residues long.

The chain employs TRBV5-1 and TRBJ2-3; D not resolved. This CDR3 has 13 residues. Germline loops: CDR1 SGHRS, CDR2 YFSETQ. Trimming left V 4 bases short and J 6 bases short, with 12 bases between. The CDR3 sequence: CASSQARMDTQYF. For the CDR3, the DNA is TGCGCCAGCAGCCAGGCAAGGATGGATACGCAGTATTTT.

The V and J genes are TRBV6-5 and TRBJ1-3; D is perhaps TRBD1 (6 bases). Trimming pared 6 bases from V and 0 bases from J, leaving 12 bases between. There are 15 residues in the CDR3. CDR1 is MNHEY, CDR2 SVGAGI, per germline. The CDR3 DNA reads as TGTGCCAGCAGCCCCGACAGGAGCTCTGGAAACACCATATATTTT. It codes for CASSPDRSSGNTIYF.

The V and J genes are TRBV5-1 and TRBJ2-3, with 9 bases aligning to TRBD2. Germline loops: CDR1 SGHRS, CDR2 YFSETQ. CDR3 size: 16 residues. J gave up 2 bases and V 4 bases, and 8 bases lay outside the gene matches. The CDR3: CASSDGTSILTDTQYF. Written as DNA, the CDR3 is TGCGCCAGCAGCGACGGGACTAGCATCCTCACAGATACGCAGTATTTT. Filled out from reference TRBV5-1 and TRBJ2-3, the complete variable domain reads KAGVTQTPRYLIKTRGQQVTLSCSPISGHRSVSWYQQTPGQGLQFLFEYFSETQRNKGNFPGRFSGRQFSNSRSEMNVSTLELGDSALYLCASSDGTSILTDTQYFGPGTRLTVL.

This clone was counted many times. The genes are TRBV2 and TRBJ1-4; TRBD1 matches at 9 bases. The V gene end was trimmed by 4 bases and the J gene end by 7 bases; junction bases not matched to a gene: 1. The CDR3 covers 13 residues. The germline V gene has CDR1 SNHLY and CDR2 FYNNEI. The CDR3 here is CASSGQGGEKLFF. The CDR3 region has the DNA TGTGCCAGCAGTGGACAGGGGGGTGAAAAACTGTTTTTT.

The chain combines TRBV9 with TRBJ1-2; D may be TRBD1 (6 bases). In germline, CDR1 is SGDLS, CDR2 YYNGEE. The CDR3 spans 16 residues. V dropped 1 base and J dropped 8 bases, with 21 bases sitting between them. The CDR3 protein is CASSVLGQSNGEGYTF. In nucleotides, the CDR3 is TGTGCCAGCAGCGTACTTGGACAGAGCAACGGAGAGGGCTACACCTTC.

The chain recombines TRBV21-1 with TRBJ1-2; whether TRBD1, the table's D call, matches the DNA was not checked. TRBV21-1 represents a pseudogene. The CDR3 sequence is 16 residues long. As DNA, the CDR3 is TGTGCCAGCAGCAAATTTAGACAGGTGCATTTAGGGGGCTACACCTTC. Its translation is CASSKFRQVHLGGYTF.

The chain uses TRBV18 and TRBJ1-1; D gene uncertain. Germline V gene lookup returns CDR1 KGHSH and CDR2 LQKENI. The CDR3 runs 14 residues. Trimming removed 3 bases from V and 0 bases from J, with 8 bases in between. This CDR3 reads CASSPQALNTEAFF. The CDR3 coding sequence is TGTGCCAGCTCACCTCAGGCACTGAACACTGAAGCTTTCTTT.

The chain employs TRBV4-1 and TRBJ2-5; TRBD2 matches 14 bases. The germline V gene has CDR1 MGHRA and CDR2 YSYEKL. This CDR3 region has 16 residues. V lost 5 bases, J lost 5 bases, and 7 bases stayed unmatched. The CDR3 reads CASSTGTSGSRETQYF. CDR3 coding DNA: TGCGCCAGCAGCACAGGGACTAGCGGGAGCCGTGAGACCCAGTACTTC.

The chain is built from TRBV10-3 and TRBJ2-2, with TRBD2 identical over 8 bases. V shed 6 bases, J shed 2 bases, and the junction held 8 bases outside the gene matches. The CDR3 consists of 16 residues. Germline CDR1 is ENHRY and CDR2 is SYGVKD. CDR3 DNA: TGTGCCATCAGGGGGATAGCGGGAAAAAACACCGGGGAGCTGTTTTTT. It translates to CAIRGIAGKNTGELFF.

The gene calls are TRBV7-4 and TRBJ1-1; 7 bases are shared with TRBD1. The germline V gene encodes CDR1 SGHVT and CDR2 SQSDAQ. V dropped 0 bases and J dropped 1; count of bases not matched to a gene: 5. The CDR3 is made up of 16 amino acids. This chain's CDR3 is CASSLAGGEGNTEAFF. Here the CDR3 DNA reads TGTGCCAGCAGCTTAGCAGGGGGCGAAGGGAACACTGAAGCTTTCTTT.

This chain joins TRBV10-2 and TRBJ2-7; D is unresolved. Germline V gene data show CDR1 as WSHSY and CDR2 as SAAADI. The CDR3 has 18 residues. Trimming took 4 bases from V and 6 from J, leaving 28 bases between them. CDR3 residues: CASSVSRSIDSKVGEQYF. The CDR3 nucleotides read TGCGCCAGCAGTGTGAGTAGGAGTATAGATTCGAAGGTGGGCGAGCAGTACTTC.

The V call is TRBV7-2, the J call TRBJ1-5, with D perhaps TRBD1 (6 bases). The CDR3 contains 15 residues. Germline V lookup: CDR1 SGHTA, CDR2 FQGNSA. V gave up 0 bases and J gave up 6 bases, with 12 bases separating them. For the CDR3, the DNA is TGTGCCAGCAGCTTAGCCCAGGGGTTGGGTCAGCCCCAGCATTTT. It yields the protein CASSLAQGLGQPQHF.

The V and J genes are TRBV5-4 and TRBJ2-3, with D tentatively TRBD2 (6 bases). Deletions cut 0 bases from V and 2 bases from J, with 10 bases between. Germline V lookup: CDR1 SGHNT, CDR2 YYREEE (reference sequence). The CDR3 totals 15 residues. CDR3 nucleotide sequence: TGTGCCAGCAGCTTGGGGGCTAGCGACACAGATACGCAGTATTTT. Amino acids: CASSLGASDTDTQYF.

This clone has only a few counts. This chain connects TRBV11-2 to TRBJ1-5, with a possible D match to TRBD1 (6 bases). The CDR3 runs 15 residues. Germline V lookup: CDR1 SGHAT, CDR2 FQNNGV. V gave up 5 bases and J gave up 3 bases, with 14 bases separating them. CDR3: CASSENTGTNQPQHF. DNA for the CDR3: TGTGCCAGCAGCGAAAATACAGGGACCAATCAGCCCCAGCATTTT.

This chain links TRBV4-2 with TRBJ2-2; 7 bases fit TRBD1. Germline V gene data show CDR1 as LGHNA and CDR2 as YNFKEQ. J was trimmed by 4 bases and V by 1 base; bases with no gene match: 9. The CDR3 runs 17 residues. The CDR3 nucleotides are TGTGCCAGCAGCCAAGTAATTGGGACAGCGATCACCGGGGAGCTGTTTTTT. Protein product: CASSQVIGTAITGELFF.

Here the CDR3 DNA reads TGTGCCAGCACTGCGGGACTAGCGGGAGAGGAGCAGTACTTC. Protein product: CASTAGLAGEEQYF. The chain uses TRBV2 and TRBJ2-7; 14 positions match TRBD2. Germline V gene lookup returns CDR1 SNHLY and CDR2 FYNNEI. V was pared by 7 bases and J by 7 bases, with 6 bases of the junction left unmatched. This CDR3 spans 14 amino acids.

The rearrangement uses TRBV7-9 and TRBJ2-5, with D perhaps TRBD1 (5 bases). The germline V gene has CDR1 SEHNR and CDR2 FQNEAQ (reference sequence). The CDR3 consists of 14 residues. The V and J ends lost 5 bases and 3 bases respectively, with 13 bases between them. The CDR3 DNA follows: TGTGCCAGCAGCCCCCGAGACAGTAAAGAGACCCAGTACTTC. Translating it yields CASSPRDSKETQYF. The full variable domain, in which reference TRBV7-9 and TRBJ2-5 provide the parts outside the CDR3, is DTGVSQNPRHKITKRGQNVTFRCDPISEHNRLYWYRQTLGQGPEFLTYFQNEAQLEKSRLLSDRFSAERPKGSFSTLEIQRTEQGDSAMYLCASSPRDSKETQYFGPGTRLLVL.

The chain has TRBV5-6 and TRBJ1-1; no definite D call. V was pared by 2 bases and J by 0 bases, with 11 bases between. The germline CDR1 and CDR2 sequences are SGHDT and YYEEEE. This CDR3 contains 15 residues. Here the CDR3 reads CASSLKPGMNTEAFF. For the CDR3, the DNA is TGTGCCAGCAGCTTAAAACCGGGGATGAACACTGAAGCTTTCTTT.

The V gene is TRBV7-9, the J gene TRBJ2-7; D is unresolved. Trimming cost V 4 bases and J 3 bases, with 10 bases left between them. CDR1 is SEHNR and CDR2 is FQNEAQ in the germline V gene (reference sequence). The CDR3 sequence is 13 residues long. CDR3 in DNA: TGTGCCAGCAGCTCCTTCGTAGACTACGAGCAGTACTTC. Translated, it gives CASSSFVDYEQYF. The full variable domain, completed using reference TRBV7-9 and TRBJ2-7, is DTGVSQNPRHKITKRGQNVTFRCDPISEHNRLYWYRQTLGQGPEFLTYFQNEAQLEKSRLLSDRFSAERPKGSFSTLEIQRTEQGDSAMYLCASSSFVDYEQYFGPGTRLTVT.